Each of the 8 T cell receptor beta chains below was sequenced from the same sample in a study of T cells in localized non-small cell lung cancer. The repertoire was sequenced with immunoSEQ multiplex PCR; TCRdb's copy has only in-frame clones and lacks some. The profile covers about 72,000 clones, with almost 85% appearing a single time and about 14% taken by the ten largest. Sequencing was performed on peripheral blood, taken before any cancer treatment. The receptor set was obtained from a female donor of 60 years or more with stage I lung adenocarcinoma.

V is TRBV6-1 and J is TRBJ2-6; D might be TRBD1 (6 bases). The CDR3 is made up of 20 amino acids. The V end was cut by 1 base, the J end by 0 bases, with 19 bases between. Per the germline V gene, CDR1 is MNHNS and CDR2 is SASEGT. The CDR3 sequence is CASSEGLLMVGASGANVLTF. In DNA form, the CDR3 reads TGTGCCAGCAGTGAAGGGTTATTGATGGTGGGGGCCTCTGGGGCCAACGTCCTGACTTTC.

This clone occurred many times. The CDR3 spells CASSTTSYNSPLHF. As DNA, the CDR3 is TGTGCCAGCAGCACCACCTCCTATAATTCACCCCTCCACTTT. The chain couples TRBV4-2 to TRBJ1-6; D unresolved. The CDR3 sequence is 14 residues long. Looked up from germline, CDR1 is LGHNA and CDR2 is YNFKEQ. The V end lost 5 bases, the J end lost 0 bases, and 5 bases lay between the germline ends.

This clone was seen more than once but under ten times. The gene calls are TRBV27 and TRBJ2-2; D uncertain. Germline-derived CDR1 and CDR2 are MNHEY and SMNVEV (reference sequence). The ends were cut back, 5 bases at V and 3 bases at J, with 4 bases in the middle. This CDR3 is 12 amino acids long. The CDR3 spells CASSGDTGELFF. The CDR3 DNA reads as TGTGCCAGCAGTGGAGACACCGGGGAGCTGTTTTTT.

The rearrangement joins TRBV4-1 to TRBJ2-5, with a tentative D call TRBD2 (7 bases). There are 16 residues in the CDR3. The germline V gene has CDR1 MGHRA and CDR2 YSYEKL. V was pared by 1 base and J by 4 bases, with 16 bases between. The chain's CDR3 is CASSQGGGAGRETQYF. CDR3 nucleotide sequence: TGCGCCAGCAGCCAAGGAGGGGGGGCAGGGAGAGAGACCCAGTACTTC.

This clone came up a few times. CDR3 sequence reads: CASSSTSGKETQYF. The CDR3 nucleotides read TGTGCCAGCAGTAGCACTAGCGGGAAAGAGACCCAGTACTTC. The rearrangement joins TRBV27 to TRBJ2-5; TRBD2 agrees at 10 bases. After removal of 5 bases from V and 3 bases from J, the junction contained 3 bases not matched to a gene. The CDR3 is 14 amino acids. Germline V lookup: CDR1 MNHEY, CDR2 SMNVEV (reference sequence).

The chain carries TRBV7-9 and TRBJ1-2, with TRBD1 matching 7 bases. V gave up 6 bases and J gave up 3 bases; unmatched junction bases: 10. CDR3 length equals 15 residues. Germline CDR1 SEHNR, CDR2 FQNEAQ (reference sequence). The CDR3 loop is CASSSVRGKDYGYTF. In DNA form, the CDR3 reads TGTGCCAGCAGTTCTGTCAGGGGGAAAGACTATGGCTACACCTTC.

This chain's CDR3 is CASMRTGGVGGYTF. CDR3 coding DNA: TGTGCCAGCATGAGGACAGGGGGGGTTGGAGGCTACACCTTC. The genes are TRBV6-5 and TRBJ1-2; 10 bases match TRBD1. Losses at the gene ends were 7 bases for V and 8 bases for J; bases not matched to a gene: 10. CDR1 MNHEY and CDR2 SVGAGI come from the germline V gene. This CDR3 is 14 amino acids long.

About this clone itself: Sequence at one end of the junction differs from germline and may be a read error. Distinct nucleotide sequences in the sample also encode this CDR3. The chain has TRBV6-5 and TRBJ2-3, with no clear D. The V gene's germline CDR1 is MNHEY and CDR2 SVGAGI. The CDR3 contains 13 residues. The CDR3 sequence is CASSTRRADTQYF. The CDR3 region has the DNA TGTGCTAGCAGTACGCGTCGCGCAGATACGCAGTATTTT.